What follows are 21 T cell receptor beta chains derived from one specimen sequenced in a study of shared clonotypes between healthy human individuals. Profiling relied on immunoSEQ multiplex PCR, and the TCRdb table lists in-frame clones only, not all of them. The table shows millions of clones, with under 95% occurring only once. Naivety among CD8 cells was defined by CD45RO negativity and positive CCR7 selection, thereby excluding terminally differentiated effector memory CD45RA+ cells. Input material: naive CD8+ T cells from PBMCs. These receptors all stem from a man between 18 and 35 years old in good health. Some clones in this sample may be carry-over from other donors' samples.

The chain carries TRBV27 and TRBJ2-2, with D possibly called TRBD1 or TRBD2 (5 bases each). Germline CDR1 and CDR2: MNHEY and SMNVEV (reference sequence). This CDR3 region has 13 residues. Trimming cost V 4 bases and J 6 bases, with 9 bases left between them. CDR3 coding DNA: TGTGCCAGCAGTTACGGGGCGGCCGGGGAGCTGTTTTTT. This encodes CASSYGAAGELFF.

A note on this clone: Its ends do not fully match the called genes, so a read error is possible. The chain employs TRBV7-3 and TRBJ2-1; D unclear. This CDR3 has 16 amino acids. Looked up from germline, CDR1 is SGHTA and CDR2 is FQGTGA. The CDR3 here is CASSLTWVNGSNEQFF. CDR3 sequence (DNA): TGTGCCAGCAGCCTAACATGGGTGAATGGGTCCAATGAGCAGTTCTTC.

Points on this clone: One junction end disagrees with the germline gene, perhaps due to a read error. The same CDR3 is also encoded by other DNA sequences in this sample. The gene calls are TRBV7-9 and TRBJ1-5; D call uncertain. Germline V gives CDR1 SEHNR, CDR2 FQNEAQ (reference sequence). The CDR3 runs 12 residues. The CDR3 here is CASSLSNQPQHF. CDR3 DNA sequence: TGTGCCAGCAGCTTAAGCAACCAGCCCCAGCATTTT. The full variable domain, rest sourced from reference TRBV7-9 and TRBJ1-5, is DTGVSQNPRHKITKRGQNVTFRCDPISEHNRLYWYRQTLGQGPEFLTYFQNEAQLEKSRLLSDRFSAERPKGSFSTLEIQRTEQGDSAMYLCASSLSNQPQHFGDGTRLSIL.

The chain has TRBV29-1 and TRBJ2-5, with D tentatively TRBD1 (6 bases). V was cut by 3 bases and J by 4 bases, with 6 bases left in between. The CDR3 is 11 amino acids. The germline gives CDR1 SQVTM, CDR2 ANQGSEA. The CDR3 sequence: CSVEGAETQYF. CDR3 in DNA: TGCAGCGTTGAGGGGGCAGAGACCCAGTACTTC.

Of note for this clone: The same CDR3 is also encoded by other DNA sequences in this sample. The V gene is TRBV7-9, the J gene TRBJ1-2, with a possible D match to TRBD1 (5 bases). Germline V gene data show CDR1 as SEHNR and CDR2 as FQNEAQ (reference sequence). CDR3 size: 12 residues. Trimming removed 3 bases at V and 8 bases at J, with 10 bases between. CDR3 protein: CASSFGTDGYTF. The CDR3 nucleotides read TGTGCCAGCAGCTTTGGGACTGACGGCTACACCTTC.

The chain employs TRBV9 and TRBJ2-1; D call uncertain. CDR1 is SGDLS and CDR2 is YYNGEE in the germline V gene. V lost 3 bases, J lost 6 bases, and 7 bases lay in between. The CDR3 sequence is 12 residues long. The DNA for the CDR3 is TGTGCCAGCAGCGGCATCCTCAATGAGCAGTTCTTC. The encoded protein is CASSGILNEQFF.

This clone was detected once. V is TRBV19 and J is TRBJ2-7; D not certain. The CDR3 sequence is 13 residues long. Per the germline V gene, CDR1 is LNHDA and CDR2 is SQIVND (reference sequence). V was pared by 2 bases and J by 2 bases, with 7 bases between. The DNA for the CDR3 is TGTGCCAGTAGTATAACTTGGGCCTACGAGCAGTACTTC. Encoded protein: CASSITWAYEQYF.

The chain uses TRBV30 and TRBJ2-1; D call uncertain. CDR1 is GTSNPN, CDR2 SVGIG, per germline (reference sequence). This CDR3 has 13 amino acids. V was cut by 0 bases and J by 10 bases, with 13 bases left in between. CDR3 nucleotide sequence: TGTGCCTGGAGTGTATATGTCCGACCGGAGCAGTTCTTC. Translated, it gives CAWSVYVRPEQFF.

The CDR3 DNA is TGTGCCAGCAGGAGGGAGTCAGGGTTTAGTGAAAAACTGTTTTTT. This codes for CASRRESGFSEKLFF. V usage is TRBV28 and J usage is TRBJ1-4, with D perhaps TRBD1 (5 bases). CDR1 and CDR2 (germline): MDHEN, SYDVKM. V gave up 6 bases and J gave up 7 bases, with 18 bases separating them. This CDR3 comprises 15 residues.

The CDR3 spells CASRTPSPTEPFALVYGYTF. In DNA, the CDR3 is TGTGCCAGCAGAACTCCCTCTCCGACGGAACCGTTCGCCCTCGTCTATGGCTACACCTTC. The chain links TRBV2 to TRBJ1-2; D unclear. Germline CDR1 is SNHLY and CDR2 is FYNNEI. CDR3 length equals 20 residues. V gave up 6 bases and J gave up 4 bases, with 33 bases separating them.

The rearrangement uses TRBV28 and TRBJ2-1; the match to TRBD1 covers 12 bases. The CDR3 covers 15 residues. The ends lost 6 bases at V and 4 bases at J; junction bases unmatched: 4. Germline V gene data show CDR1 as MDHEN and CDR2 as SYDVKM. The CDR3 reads CASSWGQGAYNEQFF. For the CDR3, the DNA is TGTGCCAGCAGCTGGGGACAGGGGGCGTACAATGAGCAGTTCTTC.

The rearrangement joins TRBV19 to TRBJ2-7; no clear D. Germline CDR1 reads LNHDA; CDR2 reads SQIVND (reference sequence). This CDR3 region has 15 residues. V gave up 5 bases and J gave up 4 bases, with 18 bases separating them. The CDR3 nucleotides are TGTGCCAGTAGTGCGTCTGGCGGTGGGGTATACGAGCAGTACTTC. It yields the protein CASSASGGGVYEQYF.

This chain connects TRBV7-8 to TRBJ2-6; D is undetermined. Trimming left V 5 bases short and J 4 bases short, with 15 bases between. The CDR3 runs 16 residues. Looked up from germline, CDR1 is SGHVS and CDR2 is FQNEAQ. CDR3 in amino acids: CASSPFISVGANVLTF. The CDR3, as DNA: TGTGCCAGCAGCCCTTTCATTTCGGTGGGGGCCAACGTCCTGACTTTC.

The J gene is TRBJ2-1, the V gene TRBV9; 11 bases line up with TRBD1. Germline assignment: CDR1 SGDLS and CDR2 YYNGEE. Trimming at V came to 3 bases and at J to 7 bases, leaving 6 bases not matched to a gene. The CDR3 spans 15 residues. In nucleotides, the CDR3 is TGTGCCAGCAGCGGAAACCGGGACAGGGGGAATGAGCAGTTCTTC. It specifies CASSGNRDRGNEQFF.

CDR3 region: CASSSRRTDTQYF. The CDR3, as DNA: TGCGCCAGCAGCTCGCGCCGGACAGATACGCAGTATTTT. V is TRBV5-1 and J is TRBJ2-3; D is uncertain. Germline values: CDR1 SGHRS, CDR2 YFSETQ. This CDR3 has 13 residues. The V end was cut by 3 bases, the J end by 3 bases, with 8 bases between. Full variable domain (rest looked up from reference TRBV5-1 and TRBJ2-3): KAGVTQTPRYLIKTRGQQVTLSCSPISGHRSVSWYQQTPGQGLQFLFEYFSETQRNKGNFPGRFSGRQFSNSRSEMNVSTLELGDSALYLCASSSRRTDTQYFGPGTRLTVL.

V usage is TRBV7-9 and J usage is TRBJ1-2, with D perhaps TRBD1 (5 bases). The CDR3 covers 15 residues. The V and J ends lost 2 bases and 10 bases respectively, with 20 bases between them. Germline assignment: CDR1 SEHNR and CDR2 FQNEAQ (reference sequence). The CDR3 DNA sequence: TGTGCCAGCAGCTTAATAACGGTAGCCGGGGGGGACTACACCTTC. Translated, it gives CASSLITVAGGDYTF.

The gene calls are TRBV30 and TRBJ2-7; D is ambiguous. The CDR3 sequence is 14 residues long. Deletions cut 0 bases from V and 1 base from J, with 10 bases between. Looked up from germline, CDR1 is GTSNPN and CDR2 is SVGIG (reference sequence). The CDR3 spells CAWSVPPVSYEQYF. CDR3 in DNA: TGTGCCTGGAGTGTACCACCGGTGTCCTACGAGCAGTACTTC.

The CDR3 nucleotides read TGTGCCAGCAGCTTGTGGGAGGGAAGTTCTGAAGCTTTCTTT. It translates to CASSLWEGSSEAFF. The genes are TRBV11-2 and TRBJ1-1; D gene ambiguous. V was trimmed by 3 bases and J by 6 bases, leaving 14 bases between them. Germline CDR1 and CDR2: SGHAT and FQNNGV. There are 14 residues in the CDR3.

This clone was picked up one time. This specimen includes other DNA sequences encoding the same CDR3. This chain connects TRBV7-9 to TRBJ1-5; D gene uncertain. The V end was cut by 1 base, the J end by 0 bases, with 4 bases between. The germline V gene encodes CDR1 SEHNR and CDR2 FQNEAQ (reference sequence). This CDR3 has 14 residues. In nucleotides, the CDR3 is TGTGCCAGCAGCTTAGTAGATAGCAATCAGCCCCAGCATTTT. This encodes CASSLVDSNQPQHF.

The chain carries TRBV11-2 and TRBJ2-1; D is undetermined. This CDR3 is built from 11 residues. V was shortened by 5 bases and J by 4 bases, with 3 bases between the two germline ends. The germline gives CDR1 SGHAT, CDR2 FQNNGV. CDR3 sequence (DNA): TGTGCCAGCAGCGTTTACAATGAGCAGTTCTTC. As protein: CASSVYNEQFF.

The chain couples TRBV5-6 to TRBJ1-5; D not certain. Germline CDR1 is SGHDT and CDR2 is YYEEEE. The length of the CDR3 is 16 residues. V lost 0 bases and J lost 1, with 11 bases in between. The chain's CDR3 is CASSLVGGKSNQPQHF. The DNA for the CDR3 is TGTGCCAGCAGCTTGGTAGGCGGGAAAAGCAATCAGCCCCAGCATTTT.